This entry concerns a single T cell receptor beta chain. Its antigen is currently unknown. The CDR3 is made up of 14 amino acids. J lost 6 bases, V lost 3 bases, and 5 bases had no gene match. Looked up from germline, CDR1 is LNHNV and CDR2 is YYDKDF (reference sequence). This entry belongs to a study of cytomegalovirus exposure and HLA in healthy donors. General study results and limits: TCR beta V- and J-gene trimming, according to a later analysis, was linked to a missense DCLRE1C variant. Across HLA loci, a later analysis found differing TCR association rates, with DRB1 most and HLA-C fewest. Per a later analysis, 15,000 to 20,000 TCR beta sequences showed association with HLA alleles at 0.05 false discovery rate.

Use of 60 Vbeta and 13 Jbeta primers characterized the PCR. Assay: immunoSEQ multiplex PCR; the TCRdb copy retains only in-frame clones and omits some. Of 150,000 to 200,000 clones in the sample, 75% to 90% are singletons; the top ten hold nearly 2%. The J gene is TRBJ1-2, the V gene TRBV15; TRBD1 agrees at 9 bases. Source material: PBMCs. The clonotype was recovered from a woman in her late teens or twenties in good health and CMV-seronegative. The CDR3 region has the DNA TGTGCCACCAGCAGCCGGGACAGGGCCGATGGCTACACCTTC. Protein product: CATSSRDRADGYTF.